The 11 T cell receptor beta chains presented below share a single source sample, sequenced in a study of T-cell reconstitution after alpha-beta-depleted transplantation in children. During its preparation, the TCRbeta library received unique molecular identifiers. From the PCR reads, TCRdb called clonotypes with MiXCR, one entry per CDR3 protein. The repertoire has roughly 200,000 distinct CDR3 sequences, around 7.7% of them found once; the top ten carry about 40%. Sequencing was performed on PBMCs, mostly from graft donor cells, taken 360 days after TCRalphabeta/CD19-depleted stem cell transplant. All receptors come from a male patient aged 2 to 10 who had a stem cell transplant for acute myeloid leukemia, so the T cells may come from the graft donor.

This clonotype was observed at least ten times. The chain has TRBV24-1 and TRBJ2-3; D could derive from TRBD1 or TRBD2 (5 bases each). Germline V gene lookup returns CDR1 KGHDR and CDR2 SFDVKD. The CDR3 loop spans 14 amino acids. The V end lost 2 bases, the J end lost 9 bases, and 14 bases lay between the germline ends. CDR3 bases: TGTGCCACCAGTGATTCCAGGGACGTCGAGACGCAGTATTTT. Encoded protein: CATSDSRDVETQYF.

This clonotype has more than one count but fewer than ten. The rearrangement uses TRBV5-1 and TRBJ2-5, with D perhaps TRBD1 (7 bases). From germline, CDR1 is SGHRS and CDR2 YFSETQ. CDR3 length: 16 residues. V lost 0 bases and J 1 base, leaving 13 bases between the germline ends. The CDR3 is CASSLEGQGGQETQYF. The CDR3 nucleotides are TGCGCCAGCAGCTTGGAAGGTCAGGGGGGCCAAGAGACCCAGTACTTC.

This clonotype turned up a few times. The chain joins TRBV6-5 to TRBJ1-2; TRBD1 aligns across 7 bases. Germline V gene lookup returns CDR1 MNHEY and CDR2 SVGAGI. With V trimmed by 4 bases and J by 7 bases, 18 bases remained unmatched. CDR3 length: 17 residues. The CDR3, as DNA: TGTGCCAGCAGTTTCCAGGGGGTGTTGCGGAGTTGGGTTGGCTACACCTTC. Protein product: CASSFQGVLRSWVGYTF.

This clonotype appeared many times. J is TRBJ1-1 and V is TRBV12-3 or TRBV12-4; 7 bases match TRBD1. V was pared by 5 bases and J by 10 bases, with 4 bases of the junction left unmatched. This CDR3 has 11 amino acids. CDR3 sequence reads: CASSIRDRAFF. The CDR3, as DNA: TGTGCCAGCAGTATCCGGGACAGAGCTTTCTTT.

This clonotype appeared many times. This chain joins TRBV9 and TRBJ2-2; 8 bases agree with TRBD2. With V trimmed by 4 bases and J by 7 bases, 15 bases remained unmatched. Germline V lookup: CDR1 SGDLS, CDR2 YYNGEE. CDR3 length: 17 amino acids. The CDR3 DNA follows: TGTGCCAGCAGCCCTGGAGCGGGAGCAGGGTGGAGCGGGGAGCTGTTTTTT. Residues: CASSPGAGAGWSGELFF. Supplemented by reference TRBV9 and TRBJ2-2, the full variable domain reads DSGVTQTPKHLITATGQRVTLRCSPRSGDLSVYWYQQSLDQGLQFLIQYYNGEERAKGNILERFSAQQFPDLHSELNLSSLELGDSALYFCASSPGAGAGWSGELFFGEGSRLTVL.

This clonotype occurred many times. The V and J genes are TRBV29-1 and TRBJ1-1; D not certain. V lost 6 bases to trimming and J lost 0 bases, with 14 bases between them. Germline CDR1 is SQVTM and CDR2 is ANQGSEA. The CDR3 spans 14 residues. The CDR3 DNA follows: TGCAGCGTCGCCTCCCGGAACCTGAACACTGAAGCTTTCTTT. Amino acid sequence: CSVASRNLNTEAFF.

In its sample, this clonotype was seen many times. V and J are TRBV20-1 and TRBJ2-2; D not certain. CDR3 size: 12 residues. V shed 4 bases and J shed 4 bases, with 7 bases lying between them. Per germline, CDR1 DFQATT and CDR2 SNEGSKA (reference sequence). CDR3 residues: CSAKEATGELFF. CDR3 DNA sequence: TGCAGTGCTAAGGAAGCCACCGGGGAGCTGTTTTTT.

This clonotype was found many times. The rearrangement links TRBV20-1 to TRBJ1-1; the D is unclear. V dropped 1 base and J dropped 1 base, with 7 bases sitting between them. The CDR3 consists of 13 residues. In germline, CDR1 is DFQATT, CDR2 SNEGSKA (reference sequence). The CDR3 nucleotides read TGCAGTGCTAGAGTAGGACCGAACACTGAAGCTTTCTTT. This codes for CSARVGPNTEAFF.

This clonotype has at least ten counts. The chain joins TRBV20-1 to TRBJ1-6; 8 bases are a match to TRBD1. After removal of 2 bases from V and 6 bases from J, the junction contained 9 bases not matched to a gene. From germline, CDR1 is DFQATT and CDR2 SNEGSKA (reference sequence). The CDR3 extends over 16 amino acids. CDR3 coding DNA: TGCAGTGCTAGATGGGGACAGGACGGAAGTAATTCACCCCTCCACTTT. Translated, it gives CSARWGQDGSNSPLHF.

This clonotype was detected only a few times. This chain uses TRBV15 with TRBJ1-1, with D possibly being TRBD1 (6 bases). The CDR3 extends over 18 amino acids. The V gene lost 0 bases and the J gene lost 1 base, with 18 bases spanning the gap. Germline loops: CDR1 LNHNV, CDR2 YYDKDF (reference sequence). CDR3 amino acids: CATSRDRLQGLENTEAFF. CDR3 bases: TGTGCCACCAGCAGAGATAGGTTACAGGGCCTGGAGAACACTGAAGCTTTCTTT.

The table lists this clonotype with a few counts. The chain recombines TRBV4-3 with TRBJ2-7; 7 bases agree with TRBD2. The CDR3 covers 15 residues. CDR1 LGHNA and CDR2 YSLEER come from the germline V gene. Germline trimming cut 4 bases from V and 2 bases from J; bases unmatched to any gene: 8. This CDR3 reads CASSRLAEVAYEQYF. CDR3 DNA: TGCGCCAGCAGCCGGCTAGCGGAAGTCGCCTACGAGCAGTACTTC.